These 9 T cell receptor beta chains were all obtained from the same sample, sequenced in a study of cytomegalovirus exposure and HLA in healthy donors. In the PCR, 60 Vbeta and 13 Jbeta primers were used. Using immunoSEQ multiplex PCR, the repertoire was profiled, and TCRdb retains in-frame clones only, with some absent. The sample carries around 180,000 clones, roughly 81% recorded once. The specimen was PBMCs. Receptor source: a girl aged 10-17 years in good health and CMV-seropositive.

The chain couples TRBV11-2 to TRBJ2-5, with D maybe TRBD2 (6 bases). The J call may be wrong; the DNA end is better matched by TRBJ2-7. The CDR3 is made up of 13 amino acids. The germline CDR1 and CDR2 sequences are SGHAT and FQNNGV. This CDR3 reads CASSSRGAYEQYF. CDR3 in DNA: TGTGCCAGCAGCAGCCGCGGGGCATACGAGCAGTACTTC.

This clone was seen more than once but under ten times. This sequence joins TRBV9 and TRBJ2-1; TRBD2 agrees at 11 bases. Germline V gene data show CDR1 as SGDLS and CDR2 as YYNGEE. This CDR3 is built from 15 residues. The ends lost 2 bases at V and 7 bases at J; junction bases unmatched: 5. CDR3 residues: CASSVSGGARNEQFF. The CDR3 bases are TGTGCCAGCAGCGTTAGCGGGGGGGCGAGAAATGAGCAGTTCTTC.

This clone has a handful of counts. The rearrangement uses TRBV20-1 and TRBJ1-2, with 9 bases identical to TRBD1. The V and J ends lost 5 bases and 11 bases, in that order; junction bases with no gene match: 6. The CDR3 runs 11 residues. Germline values: CDR1 DFQATT, CDR2 SNEGSKA (reference sequence). The CDR3 spells CSASDRGWYTF. Here the CDR3 DNA reads TGCAGTGCTTCGGACAGGGGATGGTACACCTTC.

This clone has only one observation. A read error may account for a junction end that differs from germline. The chain uses TRBV27 and TRBJ2-7; 7 bases are a match to TRBD1. Looked up from germline, CDR1 is MNHEY and CDR2 is SMNVEV (reference sequence). This CDR3 comprises 13 residues. CDR3 sequence (DNA): TGTACCAGCAGTTCGGGACAGCCATACGAGCAGTACTTC. Translated, it gives CTSSSGQPYEQYF.

The chain employs TRBV25-1 and TRBJ1-1, with a weak D call TRBD1 (5 bases). V was shortened by 4 bases and J by 2 bases, with 11 bases between the two germline ends. The CDR3 runs 14 residues. Germline assignment: CDR1 MGHDK and CDR2 SYGVNS. The CDR3 protein is CASSGREPNTEAFF. CDR3 DNA sequence: TGTGCCAGCAGTGGCAGGGAACCCAACACTGAAGCTTTCTTT.

The chain joins TRBV6-5 to TRBJ2-3; weak D call: TRBD2 (6 bases). CDR3 length: 15 residues. V was clipped by 6 bases and J by 8 bases, with 21 bases between them. From germline, CDR1 is MNHEY and CDR2 SVGAGI. CDR3 DNA sequence: TGTGCCAGCAGGCCGGGGGATAACCCTCTAGGTACGCAGTATTTT. This translates into CASRPGDNPLGTQYF.

About this clone itself: At one end the junction does not follow the germline gene, possibly because of a read error. The rearrangement links TRBV7-9 to TRBJ1-1, with 11 bases aligning to TRBD1. CDR1 and CDR2 from the germline V gene are SEHNR and FQNEAQ (reference sequence). The CDR3 consists of 17 residues. The CDR3 here is CSSSQGRDRGRNTEAFF. The CDR3 DNA sequence: TGTTCCAGCAGCCAAGGGCGGGACAGGGGGAGGAACACTGAAGCTTTCTTT.

Here the CDR3 DNA reads TGTGCCATCAGTGAGGGAGGAACCTACAATCAGCCCCAGCATTTT. Translation gives CAISEGGTYNQPQHF. The gene calls are TRBV10-3 and TRBJ1-5; no clear D gene. This CDR3 comprises 15 residues. V was pared by 2 bases and J by 3 bases, with 11 bases between. The V gene's germline CDR1 is ENHRY and CDR2 SYGVKD.

This clone was picked up a small number of times. V is TRBV27 and J is TRBJ2-7; the match to TRBD2 covers 9 bases. Germline-derived CDR1 and CDR2 are MNHEY and SMNVEV (reference sequence). V was pared by 2 bases and J by 2 bases, with 7 bases of the junction left unmatched. The CDR3 is 16 amino acids. CDR3 residues: CASSLGPSGATYEQYF. Written as DNA, the CDR3 is TGTGCCAGCAGTTTAGGGCCTAGCGGGGCTACCTACGAGCAGTACTTC.